The T cell receptor beta chain described here comes from a study of T cells in Graves' hyperthyroidism and ophthalmopathy. Study-wide background: Any treatment followed the collection of peripheral blood at initial diagnosis.

Patients were aged 18 to 65, had disease duration under 2 months, and had newly diagnosed hyperthyroidism. J gave up 3 bases and V 5 bases, and 4 bases lay outside the gene matches. Germline loops: CDR1 SEHNR, CDR2 FQNEAQ (reference sequence). This CDR3 comprises 14 residues. Study-wide findings and caveats: Most clonotypes expanded in the thyroid (above 0.001) were also present in blood. Ophthalmopathy, which appeared later, was predicted by the model a median approximately 6.7 months before onset.

This clonotype appeared many times. Its antigen is not identified. Amplified TCR beta CDR3 regions came from RNA transcripts. In the first-round RT-PCR of the TCR CDR3, the HTBI primer set was used. TCRdb ran MiXCR on the multiplex PCR reads and lists one entry per CDR3 protein. Of some 690,000 distinct CDR3 sequences in the sample, roughly 17% were seen once. Sequencing was done on a sample of blood. This receptor was taken from a man in his fifties with Graves' hyperthyroidism. The chain joins TRBV7-9 to TRBJ2-7, with TRBD1 identical over 10 bases. In nucleotides, the CDR3 is TGTGCCAGCAGCGACCGGGACAGGGGCTACGAGCAGTACTTC. Protein: CASSDRDRGYEQYF.